The 10 T cell receptor beta chains below were found in one sample sequenced in a study of untreated major depressive disorder. Assay: immunoSEQ multiplex PCR; the TCRdb copy retains only in-frame clones and omits some. The data contain under 15,000 clones, over 90% of them seen just once; the ten biggest clones take up 0.65% to 0.9%. Study-wide results and limits: Compared with controls, depressed patients showed more TRBV05-01 (Vbeta 5.1) usage in CD4+ T cells.

Their antigens are not known. Input material: CD4+ T cells from PBMCs. Receptors originate from a young man with major depressive disorder.

This clone was seen a single time. The chain has TRBV7-9 and TRBJ2-2; TRBD2 might be the D (5 bases). This CDR3 comprises 16 residues. V dropped 1 base and J dropped 4 bases, with 13 bases sitting between them. Germline V lookup: CDR1 SEHNR, CDR2 FQNEAQ (reference sequence). DNA of the CDR3: TGTGCCAGCAGCTTAGATTGGGGAGTGGGCACCGGGGAGCTGTTTTTT. Translating gives CASSLDWGVGTGELFF.

The genes are TRBV6-5 and TRBJ2-1; the D gene is possibly TRBD1 (5 bases). Germline loops: CDR1 MNHEY, CDR2 SVGAGI. Trimming removed 6 bases from V and 6 bases from J, with 18 bases in between. This CDR3 comprises 15 residues. Written as DNA, the CDR3 is TGTGCCAGCAGCCTCAGGTGGAGCACAGGCAATGAGCAGTTCTTC. Translation gives CASSLRWSTGNEQFF.

The CDR3 DNA is TGTGCCAGCAGCCCCACCGGTAGCAATCAGCCCCAGCATTTT. Translating gives CASSPTGSNQPQHF. The chain has TRBV28 and TRBJ1-5; no clear D. Germline CDR1 reads MDHEN; CDR2 reads SYDVKM. The V end lost 6 bases, the J end lost 0 bases, and 9 bases lay between the germline ends. CDR3 length equals 14 residues.

The chain joins TRBV29-1 to TRBJ1-2; 7 bases match TRBD1. This CDR3 region has 13 residues. Germline values: CDR1 SQVTM, CDR2 ANQGSEA. Germline trimming cut 1 base from V and 4 bases from J; bases unmatched to any gene: 3. CDR3 bases: TGCAGCGTTGAAGGACAGGGTTTCTATGGCTACACCTTC. Its translation: CSVEGQGFYGYTF.

This sequence joins TRBV19 and TRBJ1-2; maybe TRBD1 (5 bases). The germline gives CDR1 LNHDA, CDR2 SQIVND (reference sequence). With 1 base removed from V and 0 bases from J, the gap between germline ends came to 6 bases. The CDR3 has 14 amino acids. CDR3 nucleotides: TGTGCCAGTAGTATAGCGGACACTAACTATGGCTACACCTTC. Its translation: CASSIADTNYGYTF.

This rearrangement joins TRBV14 to TRBJ2-3, with TRBD2 as a possible D gene (7 bases). Germline lookup yields CDR1 SGHDN and CDR2 FVKESK. The CDR3 is 16 amino acids. V lost 5 bases and J 1 base, leaving 16 bases between the germline ends. The CDR3 loop reads CASSSRTRGGTDTQYF. DNA for the CDR3: TGTGCCAGCAGCTCCCGGACTAGGGGGGGCACAGATACGCAGTATTTT.

The chain's CDR3 is CASSYSLFANTGELFF. The DNA for the CDR3 is TGTGCCAGCAGCTATTCACTGTTCGCGAACACCGGGGAGCTGTTTTTT. The J gene is TRBJ2-2, the V gene TRBV7-3; D call uncertain. V lost 4 bases and J 0 bases, leaving 12 bases between the germline ends. From germline, CDR1 is SGHTA and CDR2 FQGTGA. The CDR3 length is 16 residues.

This chain joins TRBV5-4 and TRBJ2-7; 7 bases map to TRBD1. With 4 bases clipped from V and 3 bases from J, the junction kept 1 base outside the gene matches. The germline CDR1 and CDR2 sequences are SGHNT and YYREEE (reference sequence). CDR3 size: 12 residues. CDR3 in amino acids: CASSRDSYEQYF. CDR3 DNA sequence: TGTGCCAGCAGCCGGGACAGCTACGAGCAGTACTTC.

This clone occurred once. The chain links TRBV7-9 to TRBJ1-2; 7 nucleotides align to TRBD1. CDR1 SEHNR and CDR2 FQNEAQ come from the germline V gene (reference sequence). J lost 8 bases, V lost 2 bases, and 8 bases had no gene match. The length of the CDR3 is 14 residues. The CDR3 DNA follows: TGTGCCAGCAGCTTACCCAGGGACAGCGGAGGCTACACCTTC. This codes for CASSLPRDSGGYTF.

V is TRBV5-6 and J is TRBJ2-7; D remains unclear. Trimming removed 0 bases from V and 3 bases from J, with 19 bases in between. The CDR3 runs 17 residues. Germline V gene lookup returns CDR1 SGHDT and CDR2 YYEEEE. The CDR3 loop is CASSLAGRPKGRYEQYF. Written as DNA, the CDR3 is TGTGCCAGCAGCTTGGCCGGTCGACCAAAAGGGCGCTACGAGCAGTACTTC.